The rows below give T cell receptor beta chains drawn from one sample of a study of control samples from healthy donors and cancer patients. Profiling relied on immunoSEQ multiplex PCR, and the TCRdb table lists in-frame clones only, not all of them. The table has about 110,000 clones, roughly 89% seen once. The source material was blood. The receptors derive from a woman aged 50 to 60 in good health. The CDR3 runs from the conserved cysteine through the conserved F or W. D genes are given only for firm matches. Clone size is shown for a subset of rows, as once, few, many or a class of expanded clone.

v_gene	d_gene	abundance	j_gene	CDR3aa	CDR3nt
TRBV7-2	NA	NA	TRBJ2-1	CASSFALLQFF	TGTGCCAGCAGCTTCGCCCTCCTCCAGTTCTTC
TRBV6-5	TRBD1	few	TRBJ2-2	CASRTGTGELFF	TGTGCCAGCAGGACAGGGACCGGGGAGCTGTTTTTT
TRBV12-3/TRBV12-4	NA	NA	TRBJ1-1	CASRLTDNTEAFF	TGTGCCAGCAGGCTTACAGATAACACTGAAGCTTTCTTT
TRBV5-1	NA	NA	TRBJ1-1	CASSPGSAVPGAEAFF	TGCGCCAGCAGCCCCGGGTCAGCAGTACCGGGGGCTGAAGCTTTCTTT
TRBV15	TRBD1	NA	TRBJ1-1	CATRDRMNTEAFF	TGTGCCACCAGGGACAGGATGAACACTGAAGCTTTCTTT
TRBV2	NA	NA	TRBJ1-1	CASTQGIGSEAFF	TGTGCCAGTACCCAGGGGATTGGGTCTGAAGCTTTCTTT
TRBV7-2	NA	NA	TRBJ1-5	CASSLSGRPSNQPQHF	TGTGCCAGCAGCTTAAGTGGCCGACCTAGCAATCAGCCCCAGCATTTT
TRBV18	TRBD1	NA	TRBJ1-1	CASSTSGTVNTEAFF	TGTGCCAGCTCAACTTCCGGGACAGTGAACACTGAAGCTTTCTTT
TRBV10-2	TRBD1	NA	TRBJ2-5	CASSHRGRETQYF	TGCGCCAGCAGCCACAGGGGGCGAGAGACCCAGTACTTC
TRBV24-1	NA	NA	TRBJ2-2	CATSDPTAKAPDTGELFF	TGTGCCACCAGTGATCCGACAGCGAAGGCCCCGGACACCGGGGAGCTGTTTTTT
TRBV12-3/TRBV12-4	NA	NA	TRBJ2-3	CASSSGTDTQYF	TGTGCCAGCAGTTCAGGGACAGATACGCAGTATTTT
TRBV5-5	NA	NA	TRBJ2-2	CASSLDRELFF	TGTGCCAGCAGCTTGGACCGGGAGCTGTTTTTT
TRBV7-9	NA	NA	TRBJ2-1	CASRRQERSEQFF	TGTGCCAGCAGAAGACAGGAACGGTCTGAGCAGTTCTTC
TRBV6-5	NA	NA	TRBJ1-5	CASSYSTGSNQPQHF	TGTGCCAGCAGTTACTCGACCGGTAGCAATCAGCCCCAGCATTTT
TRBV6-6	NA	NA	TRBJ2-5	CASSYTGVQTQYF	TGTGCCAGCAGTTATACAGGCGTCCAGACCCAGTACTTC
TRBV6-1	TRBD1	NA	TRBJ1-1	CASSALWGQGFGALNTEAFF	TGTGCCAGCAGTGCTCTCTGGGGACAGGGGTTCGGCGCCTTGAACACTGAAGCTTTCTTT
TRBV5-6	TRBD1	NA	TRBJ2-1	CASSKGASYNEQFF	TGTGCCAGCAGCAAGGGGGCCTCCTACAATGAGCAGTTCTTC
TRBV5-1	TRBD1	NA	TRBJ1-1	CASSSRGPGVNTEAFF	TGCGCCAGCAGCTCCAGGGGGCCTGGGGTGAACACTGAAGCTTTCTTT
TRBV7-9	TRBD1	NA	TRBJ1-6	CASSTRQGNNSPLHF	TGTGCCAGCAGCACACGACAGGGGAATAATTCACCCCTCCACTTT
TRBV15	NA	NA	TRBJ1-5	CATSRTLTQPQHF	TGTGCCACCAGCCGAACCCTAACCCAGCCCCAGCATTTT
TRBV5-1	NA	NA	TRBJ2-3	CASSLARQDWTDTQYF	TGCGCCAGCAGCTTGGCGCGTCAGGATTGGACAGATACGCAGTATTTT
TRBV25-1	NA	NA	TRBJ1-2	CATSYRDQYGYTF	TGTGCCACCTCTTACCGGGATCAGTATGGCTACACCTTC
TRBV18	NA	NA	TRBJ2-5	CASSAGIQETQYF	TGTGCCAGCTCAGCAGGGATCCAAGAGACCCAGTACTTC
TRBV6-5	NA	NA	TRBJ2-7	CASRGSRSRYEQYF	TGTGCCAGCCGAGGGAGCAGGTCCCGATACGAGCAGTACTTC
TRBV13	NA	NA	TRBJ1-2	CASSPRTDLNYGYTF	TGTGCCAGCAGCCCCCGGACAGATTTAAACTATGGCTACACCTTC
TRBV7-3	TRBD2	NA	TRBJ2-1	CASSLNLAGIDEQFF	TGTGCCAGCAGCTTAAATCTAGCGGGAATAGATGAGCAGTTCTTC
TRBV7-2	TRBD1	NA	TRBJ2-3	CASSLYGQGTDTQYF	TGTGCCAGCAGCTTGTACGGACAGGGCACAGATACGCAGTATTTT
TRBV5-4	NA	NA	TRBJ2-3	CASSLRISSGPDTQYF	TGTGCCAGCAGCTTGAGAATCTCGTCCGGTCCAGATACGCAGTATTTT
TRBV5-6	NA	NA	TRBJ2-7	CASSLVGRELLYEQYF	TGTGCCAGCAGCTTGGTGGGCAGGGAATTACTCTACGAGCAGTACTTC
TRBV6-1	TRBD1	NA	TRBJ2-5	CASREGDRVETQYF	TGTGCCAGCAGGGAAGGGGACAGGGTTGAGACCCAGTACTTC
TRBV7-9	NA	NA	TRBJ1-6	CASSEAGRKNSPLHF	TGTGCCAGCAGCGAAGCTGGCAGGAAGAATTCACCCCTCCACTTT
TRBV7-3	NA	once	TRBJ2-5	CASSLIGETQYF	TGTGCCAGCAGCTTAATAGGGGAGACCCAGTACTTC
TRBV6-5	NA	NA	TRBJ1-1	CASRPRGNTEAFF	TGTGCCAGCAGGCCCAGGGGGAACACTGAAGCTTTCTTT
TRBV9	NA	NA	TRBJ2-3	CASSVGGANWDTQYF	TGTGCCAGCAGCGTTGGGGGTGCTAATTGGGATACGCAGTATTTT
TRBV29-1	NA	NA	TRBJ2-7	CSVEGTLGAGTYEQYF	TGCAGCGTTGAAGGGACCTTGGGGGCCGGGACCTACGAGCAGTACTTC
TRBV2	NA	NA	TRBJ2-4	CASRYRENIQYF	TGTGCCAGCAGATACAGGGAAAACATTCAGTACTTC
TRBV7-8	NA	NA	TRBJ1-2	CASSSGEGAHGYTF	TGTGCCAGCAGCTCCGGGGAAGGGGCGCACGGCTACACCTTC